A few counts support the clone carrying this TCR beta chain. Its matching antigen is unknown. This sample is part of a study of response to subunit inactivated influenza vaccine. Overall study findings and caveats: The authors suggested that every seasonal influenza vaccination recruits few new T cells.

V was pared by 10 bases and J by 0 bases, with 15 bases between. CDR1 and CDR2 from the germline V gene are ENHRY and SYGVKD. This CDR3 comprises 15 residues. From the RT-PCR reads, TCRdb called clonotypes with MiXCR, one entry per CDR3 protein. Of about 500,000 distinct CDR3 sequences listed, more than 15% were seen once; the top ten hold less than 4%. The receptor was isolated from a man in his fifties or sixties who received an inactivated influenza vaccine. This chain uses TRBV10-3 with TRBJ2-2, with D perhaps matching TRBD1 or TRBD2 (5 bases each). The sequences come from CD4+ T cells sorted from PBMCs, collected around 25 months after vaccination. The CDR3 loop reads CATTGRASNTGELFF. The CDR3 DNA reads as TGTGCCACCACGGGGCGGGCTTCGAACACCGGGGAGCTGTTTTTT.